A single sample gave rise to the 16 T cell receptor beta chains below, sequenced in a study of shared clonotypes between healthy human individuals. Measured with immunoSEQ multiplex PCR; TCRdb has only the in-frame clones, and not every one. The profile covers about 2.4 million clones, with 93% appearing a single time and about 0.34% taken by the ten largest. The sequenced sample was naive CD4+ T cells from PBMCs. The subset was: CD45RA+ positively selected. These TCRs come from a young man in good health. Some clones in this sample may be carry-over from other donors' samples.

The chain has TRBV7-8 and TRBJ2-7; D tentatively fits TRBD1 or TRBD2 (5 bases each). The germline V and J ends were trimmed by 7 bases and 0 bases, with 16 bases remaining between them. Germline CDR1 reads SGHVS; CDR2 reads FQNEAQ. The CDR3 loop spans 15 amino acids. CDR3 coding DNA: TGTGCCAGCACCCCTAGAGAGGGGATCTCCTACGAGCAGTACTTC. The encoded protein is CASTPREGISYEQYF.

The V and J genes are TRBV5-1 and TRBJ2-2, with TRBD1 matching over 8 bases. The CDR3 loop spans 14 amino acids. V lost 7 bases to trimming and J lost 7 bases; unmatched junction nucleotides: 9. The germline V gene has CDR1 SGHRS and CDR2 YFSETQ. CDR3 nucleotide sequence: TGCGCCAGCGCCGGGACAGGCGACTACGGGGAGCTGTTTTTT. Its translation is CASAGTGDYGELFF.

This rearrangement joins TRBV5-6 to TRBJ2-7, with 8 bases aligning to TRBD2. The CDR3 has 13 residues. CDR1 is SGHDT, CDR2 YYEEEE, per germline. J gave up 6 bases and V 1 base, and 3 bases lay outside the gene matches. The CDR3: CASSLPGGAEQYF. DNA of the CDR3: TGTGCCAGCAGCTTGCCCGGGGGGGCCGAGCAGTACTTC.

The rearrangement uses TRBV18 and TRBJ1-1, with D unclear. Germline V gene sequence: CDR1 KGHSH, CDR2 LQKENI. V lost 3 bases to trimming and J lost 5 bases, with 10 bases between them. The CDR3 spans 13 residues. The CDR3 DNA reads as TGTGCCAGCTCACCGATCCGACAAACTGAAGCTTTCTTT. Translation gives CASSPIRQTEAFF.

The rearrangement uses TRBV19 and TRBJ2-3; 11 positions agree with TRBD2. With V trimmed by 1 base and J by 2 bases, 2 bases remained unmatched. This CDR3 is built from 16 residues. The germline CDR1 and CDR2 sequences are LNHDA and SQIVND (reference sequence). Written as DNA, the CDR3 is TGTGCCAGTAGTATAGGACTAGCGGGGAACACAGATACGCAGTATTTT. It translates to CASSIGLAGNTDTQYF.

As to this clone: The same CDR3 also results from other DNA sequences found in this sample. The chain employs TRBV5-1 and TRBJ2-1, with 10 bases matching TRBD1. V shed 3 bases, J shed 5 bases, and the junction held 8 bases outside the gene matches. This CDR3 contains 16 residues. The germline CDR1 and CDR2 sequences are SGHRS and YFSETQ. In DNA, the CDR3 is TGCGCCAGCAGCTCCCGTCCGGGACAGGGGAACAATGAGCAGTTCTTC. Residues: CASSSRPGQGNNEQFF. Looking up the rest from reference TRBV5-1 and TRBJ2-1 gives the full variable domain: KAGVTQTPRYLIKTRGQQVTLSCSPISGHRSVSWYQQTPGQGLQFLFEYFSETQRNKGNFPGRFSGRQFSNSRSEMNVSTLELGDSALYLCASSSRPGQGNNEQFFGPGTRLTVL.

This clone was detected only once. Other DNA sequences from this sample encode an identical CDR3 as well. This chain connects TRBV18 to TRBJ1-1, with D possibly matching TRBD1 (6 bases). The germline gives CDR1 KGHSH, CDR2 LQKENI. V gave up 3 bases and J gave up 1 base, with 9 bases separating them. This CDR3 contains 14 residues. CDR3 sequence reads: CASSPPDRNTEAFF. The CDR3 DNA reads TGTGCCAGCTCACCCCCGGACAGGAACACTGAAGCTTTCTTT.

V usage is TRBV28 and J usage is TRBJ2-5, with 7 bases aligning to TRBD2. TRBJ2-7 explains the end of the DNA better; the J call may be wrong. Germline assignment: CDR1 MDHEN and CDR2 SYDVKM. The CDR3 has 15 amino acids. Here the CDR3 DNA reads TGTGCCAGCAGTTTTTCTGGACTAGGGCGCTACGAGCAGTACTTC. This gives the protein CASSFSGLGRYEQYF.

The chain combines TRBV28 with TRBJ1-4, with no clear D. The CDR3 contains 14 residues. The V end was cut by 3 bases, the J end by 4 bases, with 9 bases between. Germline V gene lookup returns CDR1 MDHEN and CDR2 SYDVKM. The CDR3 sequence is CASSLRQFNEKLFF. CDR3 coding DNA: TGTGCCAGCAGTTTGCGGCAGTTTAATGAAAAACTGTTTTTT.

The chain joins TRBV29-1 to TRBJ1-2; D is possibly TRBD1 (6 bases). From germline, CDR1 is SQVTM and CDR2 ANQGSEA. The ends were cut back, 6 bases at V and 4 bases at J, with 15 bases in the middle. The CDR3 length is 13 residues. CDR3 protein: CSVGSGQSYGYTF. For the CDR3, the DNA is TGCAGCGTCGGCTCTGGACAGTCCTATGGCTACACCTTC.

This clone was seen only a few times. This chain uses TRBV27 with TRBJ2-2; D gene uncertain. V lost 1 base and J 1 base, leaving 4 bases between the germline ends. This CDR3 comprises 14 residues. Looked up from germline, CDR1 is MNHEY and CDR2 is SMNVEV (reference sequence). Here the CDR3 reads CASSLFWNTGELFF. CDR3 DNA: TGTGCCAGCAGTTTATTTTGGAACACCGGGGAGCTGTTTTTT.

CDR3 loop: CASSLGLAGPETQYF. For the CDR3, the DNA is TGCGCCAGCAGCTTGGGACTAGCGGGACCAGAGACCCAGTACTTC. The chain is built from TRBV5-1 and TRBJ2-5; TRBD2 aligns across 11 bases. Germline V gives CDR1 SGHRS, CDR2 YFSETQ. After removal of 0 bases from V and 4 bases from J, the junction contained 2 bases not matched to a gene. The CDR3 has 15 amino acids.

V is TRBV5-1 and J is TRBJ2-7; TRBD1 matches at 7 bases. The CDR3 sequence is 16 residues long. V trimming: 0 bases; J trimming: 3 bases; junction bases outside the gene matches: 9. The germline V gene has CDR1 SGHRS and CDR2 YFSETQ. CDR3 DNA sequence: TGCGCCAGCAGCTTGGATTCCAGGACAGGACGCTACGAGCAGTACTTC. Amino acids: CASSLDSRTGRYEQYF. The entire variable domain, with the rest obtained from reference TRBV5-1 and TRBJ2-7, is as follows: KAGVTQTPRYLIKTRGQQVTLSCSPISGHRSVSWYQQTPGQGLQFLFEYFSETQRNKGNFPGRFSGRQFSNSRSEMNVSTLELGDSALYLCASSLDSRTGRYEQYFGPGTRLTVT.

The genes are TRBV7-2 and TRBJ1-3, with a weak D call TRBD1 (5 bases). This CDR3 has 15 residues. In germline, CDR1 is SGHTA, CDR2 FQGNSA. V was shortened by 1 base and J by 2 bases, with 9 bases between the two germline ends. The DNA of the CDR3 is TGTGCCAGCAGCTTAGAGGCAGGGCCTGGAAACACCATATATTTT. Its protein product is CASSLEAGPGNTIYF.

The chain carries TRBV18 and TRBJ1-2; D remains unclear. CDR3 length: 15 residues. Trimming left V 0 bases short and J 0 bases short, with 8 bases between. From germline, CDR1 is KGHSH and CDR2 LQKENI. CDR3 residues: CASSPPNKANYGYTF. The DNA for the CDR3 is TGTGCCAGCTCACCACCGAACAAAGCTAACTATGGCTACACCTTC.

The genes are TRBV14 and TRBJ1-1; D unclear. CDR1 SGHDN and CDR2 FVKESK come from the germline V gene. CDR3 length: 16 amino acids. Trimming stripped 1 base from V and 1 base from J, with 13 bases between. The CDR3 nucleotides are TGTGCCAGCAGCCAAGTCTCTGCGGCTGGGAACACTGAAGCTTTCTTT. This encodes CASSQVSAAGNTEAFF.